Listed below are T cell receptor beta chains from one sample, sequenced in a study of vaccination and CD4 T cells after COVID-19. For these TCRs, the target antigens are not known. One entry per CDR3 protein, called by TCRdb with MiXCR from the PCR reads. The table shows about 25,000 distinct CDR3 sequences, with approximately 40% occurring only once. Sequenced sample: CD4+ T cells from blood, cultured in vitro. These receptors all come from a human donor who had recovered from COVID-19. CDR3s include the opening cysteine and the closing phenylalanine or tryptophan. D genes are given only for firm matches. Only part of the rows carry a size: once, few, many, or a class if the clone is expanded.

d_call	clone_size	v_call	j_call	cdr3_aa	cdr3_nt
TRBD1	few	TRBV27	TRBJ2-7	CASSPTGGGYEQYF	TGTGCCAGCAGTCCAACAGGGGGCGGGTACGAGCAGTACTTC
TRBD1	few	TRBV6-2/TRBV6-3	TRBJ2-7	CASSYSDRDFVQYF	TGTGCCAGCAGTTACTCGGACAGGGACTTCGTGCAGTACTTC
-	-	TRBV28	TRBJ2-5	CASSFRRNQETQYF	TGTGCCAGCAGTTTTCGACGGAACCAAGAGACCCAGTACTTC
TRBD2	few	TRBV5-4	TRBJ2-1	CASSLVAGDNEQFF	TGTGCCAGCAGCTTGGTGGCGGGAGACAATGAGCAGTTCTTC
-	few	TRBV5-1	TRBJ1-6	CASSPQVGESSPLHF	TGCGCCAGCAGCCCTCAGGTGGGGGAAAGTTCACCCCTCCACTTT
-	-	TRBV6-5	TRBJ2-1	CASSYSVNRYDEQFF	TGTGCCAGCAGTTACTCCGTGAACAGGTACGATGAGCAGTTCTTC
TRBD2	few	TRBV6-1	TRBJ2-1	CASKQRLAGISEQFF	TGTGCCAGCAAACAAAGGCTAGCGGGGATCAGTGAGCAGTTCTTC
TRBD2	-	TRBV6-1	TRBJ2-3	CASSQWAGGLADTQYF	TGTGCCAGCAGCCAATGGGCGGGGGGGCTTGCAGATACGCAGTATTTT
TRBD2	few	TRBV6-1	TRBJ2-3	CASSKTGREGGTQYF	TGTGCCAGCAGTAAAACCGGGAGGGAGGGCGGGACGCAGTATTTT
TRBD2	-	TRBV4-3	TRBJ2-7	CASSQEGGTSGVGQYF	TGCGCCAGCAGCCAAGAGGGCGGGACTAGCGGGGTGGGGCAGTACTTC
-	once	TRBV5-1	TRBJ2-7	CASSSDVTYEQYF	TGCGCCAGCAGTTCGGACGTAACCTACGAGCAGTACTTC
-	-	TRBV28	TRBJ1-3	CASSTRTGGNTIYF	TGTGCCAGCAGCACGAGGACTGGAGGAAACACCATATATTTT
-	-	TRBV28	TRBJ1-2	CASSTTPGCNYGYTF	TGTGCCAGCAGTACCACCCCAGGGTGCAACTATGGCTACACCTTC
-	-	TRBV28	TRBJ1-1	CASRPRNTEAFF	TGTGCCAGCAGACCCCGGAACACTGAAGCTTTCTTT
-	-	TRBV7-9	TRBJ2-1	CASSVRGVNEQFF	TGTGCCAGCAGCGTAAGAGGTGTCAATGAGCAGTTCTTC
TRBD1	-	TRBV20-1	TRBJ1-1	CSARDSGQMNTEAFF	TGCAGTGCTAGAGATTCGGGACAGATGAACACTGAAGCTTTCTTT
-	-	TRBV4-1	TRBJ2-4	CASSHPGEGNIQYF	TGCGCCAGCAGCCATCCGGGGGAAGGGAACATTCAGTACTTC
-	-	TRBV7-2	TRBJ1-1	CASTLQTNTEAFF	TGTGCCAGCACTCTACAGACTAACACTGAAGCTTTCTTT
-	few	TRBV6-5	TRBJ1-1	CASSYSADLNTEAFF	TGTGCCAGCAGTTACTCGGCAGACCTGAACACTGAAGCTTTCTTT
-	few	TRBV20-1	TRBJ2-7	CSAPPWGSPYEQYF	TGCAGTGCCCCGCCTTGGGGTAGCCCTTACGAGCAGTACTTC
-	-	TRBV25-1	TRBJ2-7	CASSDPGSIPYEQYF	TGTGCCAGCAGTGATCCCGGGTCCATTCCTTACGAGCAGTACTTC
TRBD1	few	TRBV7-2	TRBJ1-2	CASSPRLGGDYGYTF	TGTGCCAGCAGCCCCCGCTTAGGGGGCGACTATGGCTACACCTTC
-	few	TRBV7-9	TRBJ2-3	CAASIGSGNTDTQYF	TGTGCCGCCAGTATAGGGTCAGGAAACACAGATACGCAGTATTTT
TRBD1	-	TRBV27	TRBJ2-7	CASSPGTGEYEQYF	TGTGCCAGCAGTCCAGGGACAGGGGAATACGAGCAGTACTTC
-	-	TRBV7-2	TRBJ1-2	CASSYQDSTGHGYTF	TGTGCCAGCAGCTACCAGGACTCTACTGGCCATGGCTACACCTTC
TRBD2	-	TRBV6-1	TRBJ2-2	CASRLAGESTGELFF	TGTGCCAGCAGACTAGCGGGAGAAAGTACCGGGGAGCTGTTTTTT
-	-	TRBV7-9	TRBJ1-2	CASSLVPGYGYTF	TGTGCCAGCAGCTTAGTTCCAGGCTATGGCTACACCTTC
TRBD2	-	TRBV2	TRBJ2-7	CASSESLAGGPYEQYF	TGTGCCAGCAGTGAAAGTCTAGCGGGGGGTCCATACGAGCAGTACTTC
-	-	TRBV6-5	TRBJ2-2	CASSYSSDRSTGELFF	TGTGCCAGCAGTTACTCCTCCGACAGGAGCACCGGGGAGCTGTTTTTT
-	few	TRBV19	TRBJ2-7	CASSLPGRSYEQYF	TGTGCCAGTAGTTTACCGGGACGGTCGTACGAGCAGTACTTC
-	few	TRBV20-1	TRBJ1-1	CSARDPPSNTEAFF	TGCAGTGCTAGAGATCCACCTTCCAACACTGAAGCTTTCTTT
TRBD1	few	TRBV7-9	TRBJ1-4	CASSDRGRTEKLFF	TGTGCCAGCAGCGACAGGGGGCGAACTGAAAAACTGTTTTTT
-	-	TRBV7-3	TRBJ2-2	CASSLGASTGELFF	TGTGCCAGCAGCTTAGGGGCTAGCACCGGGGAGCTGTTTTTT
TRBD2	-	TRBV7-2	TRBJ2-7	CASSPRGGETRMGF	TGTGCCAGCAGCCCTCGGGGAGGGGAAACCAGGATGGGCTTC
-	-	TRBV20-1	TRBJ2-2	CSARKRRSTGELFF	TGCAGTGCAAGAAAGAGACGGAGCACCGGGGAGCTGTTTTTT
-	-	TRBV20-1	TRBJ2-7	CSARDISLEQYF	TGCAGTGCTAGAGATATCTCCCTCGAGCAGTACTTC